These T cell receptor beta chains were read from a single sample in a study of cytomegalovirus exposure and HLA in healthy donors. Clones were sequenced by immunoSEQ multiplex PCR, and TCRdb holds only the in-frame ones, with some missing. The table shows 220,000 or so clones, with around nine tenths occurring only once. Source material: PBMCs. Receptors originate from a woman under 30 in good health and CMV-seropositive. Each CDR3 is given with its conserved first and last residue. The D gene is left open where the match is weak. Clone size is stated in some rows and not others, as once, few, many or a class when expanded.

v_call,d_call,j_call,clone_size,cdr3_nt,cdr3_aa
TRBV7-2,TRBD2,TRBJ2-5,.,TGTGCCAGCAGCTTAGGCGCGGGAGGCGGTGAGACCCAGTACTTC,CASSLGAGGGETQYF
TRBV6-5,.,TRBJ2-1,.,TGTGCCAGCGGCGTGCGGGATGAGCAGTTCTTC,CASGVRDEQFF
TRBV6-5,.,TRBJ1-1,once,TGTGCCAGCACCCGAGGGGGTACTGAAGCTTTCTTT,CASTRGGTEAFF
TRBV28,TRBD2,TRBJ2-7,.,TGTGCCAGCAGTTCACCACCCGGACTTGGCGGGAGGCAAACCTACGAGCAGTACTTC,CASSSPPGLGGRQTYEQYF
TRBV5-1,TRBD1,TRBJ2-7,.,TGCGCCAGCAGCGTCGGGACAGGGGTTTGGGAGCAGTACTTC,CASSVGTGVWEQYF
TRBV25-1,TRBD1,TRBJ2-7,.,TGTGCCAGCAGTGCGGACAGGGGCCTTGAGCAGTACTTC,CASSADRGLEQYF
TRBV19,TRBD1,TRBJ1-1,.,TGTGCCAGTAGTGACCAACCGGGACAGGTGTCCGAAGCTTTCTTT,CASSDQPGQVSEAFF
TRBV6-9,TRBD1,TRBJ2-3,.,TGTGCCAGCAGTTACACCGGGACAGAGGCAGATACGCAGTATTTT,CASSYTGTEADTQYF
TRBV28,TRBD1,TRBJ1-5,.,TGTGCCAGCAGCCAACAGGGGGCCGGCAATCAGCCCCAGCATTTT,CASSQQGAGNQPQHF
TRBV6-1,.,TRBJ1-5,.,TGTGCCAGCAGCCGGGGGAGATCCGGAGGTCAGCCCCAGCATTTT,CASSRGRSGGQPQHF
TRBV6-5,.,TRBJ1-2,.,TGTGCCAGCAGCCAAGACAGAGCCTCCTATGGCTACACCTTC,CASSQDRASYGYTF
TRBV29-1,.,TRBJ2-7,.,TGCAGCGTTGAGGGGCGAGCCTACGAGCAGTACTTC,CSVEGRAYEQYF
TRBV7-9,TRBD1,TRBJ1-3,.,TGTGCCAGCAGCCGACAGGGGGCTGGAAACACCATATATTTT,CASSRQGAGNTIYF
TRBV5-1,.,TRBJ1-1,.,TGCGCCAGCACTAAAGGGGCGGAGGGAGTCCCTGAAGCTTTCTTT,CASTKGAEGVPEAFF
TRBV5-4,.,TRBJ2-1,.,TGTGCCAGCAGCTTGGAACTAGCACGGAATGAGCAGTTCTTC,CASSLELARNEQFF
TRBV2,TRBD2,TRBJ2-3,.,TGTGCCAGGGGACTAGCGACTCCTCTTAGCACAGATACGCAGTATTTT,CARGLATPLSTDTQYF
TRBV28,.,TRBJ1-1,once,TGTGCCAGCAGTTTCAACGACAGGCTGAACACTGAAGCTTTCTTT,CASSFNDRLNTEAFF
TRBV7-2,.,TRBJ1-1,.,TGTGCCAGCAGCCCCACAAAAAGGAGGGGTAGGGCTGAAGCTTTCTTT,CASSPTKRRGRAEAFF
TRBV5-6,.,TRBJ2-5,.,TGTGCCAGCAGCATCACCCAATACAGGACGGAAGAGACCCAGTACTTC,CASSITQYRTEETQYF
TRBV28,.,TRBJ1-4,.,TGTGCCAGCAGCTCTGGACAGATTAATGAAAAACTGTTTTTT,CASSSGQINEKLFF
TRBV5-4,.,TRBJ1-2,.,TGTGCCAGCAGCTTGGCCGAGGTCGGCCGAGGAATGACGGGCTACACCTTC,CASSLAEVGRGMTGYTF
TRBV7-9,.,TRBJ2-5,.,TGTGCCAGCAGCTTAGACACACAAGAGACCCAGTACTTC,CASSLDTQETQYF
TRBV7-9,.,TRBJ2-7,.,TGTGCCAGCAGTCCAGGGGACTACGAGCAGTACTTC,CASSPGDYEQYF